This passage covers 14 T cell receptor beta chains from one sample sequenced in a study of shared clonotypes between healthy human individuals. Sequenced by immunoSEQ multiplex PCR; TCRdb stores in-frame clones only, minus some. The sample consists of about half a million clones, around 73% of them appearing once. Sequenced input: PBMCs. These receptors originate from a woman aged 40 to 50 in good health. Some clones in this sample may be carry-over from other donors' samples.

The chain couples TRBV18 to TRBJ2-7; 11 bases line up with TRBD2. Trimming at V came to 3 bases and at J to 5 bases, leaving 9 bases not matched to a gene. Germline loops: CDR1 KGHSH, CDR2 LQKENI. The CDR3 has 16 amino acids. This CDR3 reads CASSPGLAGGIDEQYF. In DNA, the CDR3 is TGTGCCAGCTCACCCGGCCTAGCGGGAGGTATCGACGAGCAGTACTTC.

The table lists this clone with a count of one. The CDR3 spells CASSADSNYGYTF. The CDR3 DNA sequence: TGTGCCAGCAGTGCGGACAGCAACTATGGCTACACCTTC. The chain is built from TRBV2 and TRBJ1-2; tentative D call: TRBD1 (6 bases). The V end lost 4 bases, the J end lost 2 bases, and 8 bases lay between the germline ends. The CDR3 runs 13 residues. Germline V gene sequence: CDR1 SNHLY, CDR2 FYNNEI.

This chain uses TRBV30 with TRBJ2-5, with D possibly TRBD2 on 5 matching bases. Germline V CDR1 and CDR2: GTSNPN, SVGIG (reference sequence). Trimming stripped 3 bases from V and 0 bases from J, with 14 bases between. The CDR3 loop spans 15 amino acids. The CDR3 is CAWRDYGVYQETQYF. As DNA, the CDR3 is TGTGCCTGGAGAGATTACGGGGTTTACCAAGAGACCCAGTACTTC.

The chain carries TRBV28 and TRBJ2-7, with D unresolved. CDR1 and CDR2 (germline): MDHEN, SYDVKM. Between the trimmed V and J ends, which lost 3 bases and 0 bases, there was a span of 9 bases. The CDR3 covers 14 residues. This chain's CDR3 is CASSFTPPSYEQYF. The DNA of the CDR3 is TGTGCCAGCAGTTTTACCCCGCCCTCCTACGAGCAGTACTTC.

V usage is TRBV18 and J usage is TRBJ1-2; TRBD1 matches at 7 bases. Trimming removed 8 bases from V and 3 bases from J; junction bases left unmatched: 6. CDR1 KGHSH and CDR2 LQKENI come from the germline V gene. The CDR3 is 13 amino acids. This CDR3 is CASRAGGYYGYTF. The CDR3 coding sequence is TGTGCCAGCCGAGCAGGGGGGTACTATGGCTACACCTTC.

The rearrangement uses TRBV9 and TRBJ2-5; D may match TRBD1 or TRBD2 (5 bases each). Near its end, the DNA agrees better with TRBJ2-7, so the J call may be wrong. Looked up from germline, CDR1 is SGDLS and CDR2 is YYNGEE. There are 14 residues in the CDR3. The CDR3 loop is CASSVGGVNYEQYF. The DNA for the CDR3 is TGTGCCAGCAGCGTAGGAGGGGTCAACTACGAGCAGTACTTC.

V and J are TRBV28 and TRBJ1-1; D is unclear. CDR3 length: 14 residues. Trimming pared 8 bases from V and 1 base from J, leaving 14 bases between. The germline gives CDR1 MDHEN, CDR2 SYDVKM. In DNA form, the CDR3 reads TGTGCCAGCCCTCCATCGGGCGGGAACACTGAAGCTTTCTTT. Translation: CASPPSGGNTEAFF.

Notes on this clone: With only one base between it and a far larger clone, this is likely a read error. The V and J genes are TRBV4-1 and TRBJ1-2, with 8 nucleotides matching TRBD1. Per germline, CDR1 MGHRA and CDR2 YSYEKL. The CDR3 sequence is 15 residues long. CDR3 nucleotide sequence: TGCGCCAGCAGCCAGCCGGGACAGGCAGACTATGGCCACACCTTC. It codes for CASSQPGQADYGHTF.

The chain recombines TRBV10-3 with TRBJ1-2; 7 nucleotides agree with TRBD1. Germline lookup yields CDR1 ENHRY and CDR2 SYGVKD. V shed 2 bases, J shed 4 bases, and the junction held 10 bases outside the gene matches. The CDR3 consists of 16 residues. CDR3 sequence (DNA): TGTGCCATCAGTGAGCCTACTTCGGGACAGACCTATGGCTACACCTTC. This encodes CAISEPTSGQTYGYTF.

This clone was found once. The chain recombines TRBV9 with TRBJ1-1; D gene unclear. With 1 base removed from V and 6 bases from J, the gap between germline ends came to 16 bases. This CDR3 comprises 15 residues. The germline V gene encodes CDR1 SGDLS and CDR2 YYNGEE. CDR3 amino acids: CASSVSWQSGAEAFF. The CDR3 DNA sequence: TGTGCCAGCAGCGTATCATGGCAGTCCGGCGCTGAAGCTTTCTTT.

As concerns this clone: It may be a read error: a sequence one base away is much more abundant. The CDR3 does not close with the conserved phenylalanine or tryptophan, likely indicating a read error. This chain connects TRBV6-6 to TRBJ2-4; TRBD1 matches 12 bases. Germline trimming cut 7 bases from V and 6 bases from J; bases unmatched to any gene: 7. Germline CDR1 MNHNY, CDR2 SVGAGI (reference sequence). This CDR3 is 15 amino acids long. The DNA of the CDR3 is TGTGCCAGCAACCGGGACAGGGGGCCGGGAAACATTCAGTACCTC. Translating it yields CASNRDRGPGNIQYL.

The rearrangement uses TRBV9 and TRBJ2-3, with unresolved D. There are 16 residues in the CDR3. Germline CDR1 reads SGDLS; CDR2 reads YYNGEE. V lost 3 bases, J lost 8 bases, and 22 bases lay in between. CDR3 region: CASSAPAETSFGTQYF. Written as DNA, the CDR3 is TGTGCCAGCAGCGCTCCGGCCGAAACCTCGTTCGGTACGCAGTATTTT. Variable domain in full (rest from reference TRBV9 and TRBJ2-3): DSGVTQTPKHLITATGQRVTLRCSPRSGDLSVYWYQQSLDQGLQFLIQYYNGEERAKGNILERFSAQQFPDLHSELNLSSLELGDSALYFCASSAPAETSFGTQYFGPGTRLTVL.

This chain uses TRBV28 with TRBJ1-1; TRBD1 matches 10 bases. The germline gives CDR1 MDHEN, CDR2 SYDVKM. This CDR3 is built from 14 residues. Losses at the gene ends were 4 bases for V and 4 bases for J; bases not matched to a gene: 3. The chain's CDR3 is CASSSGQGSTEAFF. The DNA of the CDR3 is TGTGCCAGCAGTTCGGGACAGGGGAGCACTGAAGCTTTCTTT.

The chain uses TRBV5-6 and TRBJ2-7, with TRBD2 matching over 12 bases. Germline-derived CDR1 and CDR2 are SGHDT and YYEEEE. V shed 4 bases and J 6 bases; nucleotides not matched to a gene: 5. The CDR3 covers 14 residues. CDR3 protein: CASSILAGGTEQYF. DNA for the CDR3: TGTGCCAGCAGCATCCTAGCGGGAGGGACCGAGCAGTACTTC.